This paragraph reports one T cell receptor beta chain. The antigen remains unidentified. The assay was immunoSEQ multiplex PCR, and TCRdb's table has in-frame clones only and misses some. The table lists tens of thousands of clones, more than 65% of them singletons, with 2.5% to 3% in the top ten. This sample is part of a study of PD-1 blockade in mismatch repair-deficient tumors. Study-level findings and limits: Tumor-resident clones, often absent from pretreatment blood, expanded after pembrolizumab and then contracted.

All patients were mismatch repair deficient, assessed by either PCR or immunohistochemistry. Three pembrolizumab responders had their TCRs sequenced. The CDR3 is made up of 15 amino acids. J lost 6 bases, V lost 6 bases, and 9 bases had no gene match. The germline CDR1 and CDR2 sequences are MNHEY and SMNVEV (reference sequence). The chain links TRBV27 to TRBJ2-7; TRBD2 matches at 12 bases. The sequencing used peripheral blood, collected 12 weeks after starting pembrolizumab. This TCR was sampled from an adult with mismatch repair-deficient cancer. CDR3 in amino acids: CASRQATSGSSEQYF. The CDR3 region has the DNA TGTGCCAGCAGGCAAGCGACTAGCGGGAGTAGCGAGCAGTACTTC.